This T cell receptor (beta chain) was sequenced for a study of cytomegalovirus exposure and HLA in healthy donors. CDR3 length equals 14 residues. In germline, CDR1 is SGHNT, CDR2 YENEEA. Trimming pared 7 bases from V and 9 bases from J, leaving 19 bases between. In the case of this clone: Its antigen is not identified.

PCR used 60 Vbeta primers and 13 Jbeta primers. Clones were sequenced by immunoSEQ multiplex PCR, and TCRdb holds only the in-frame ones, with some missing. The sample yields more than 90,000 clones, about four fifths seen once. Study-level points and caveats: TCR beta sequences numbering 15,000 to 20,000 were associated with HLA alleles at 0.05 false discovery rate in a later analysis.

Sequencing was carried out using PBMCs. The sequence was collected from a man under 40 in good health and CMV-seropositive. The chain joins TRBV11-3 to TRBJ2-1; D might be TRBD1 (6 bases). The CDR3 reads CASNDYQTGTEQFF. CDR3 bases: TGTGCCAGCAACGATTACCAGACAGGCACTGAGCAGTTCTTC.